The clone carrying this TCR beta chain showed up many times. TCRdb passed the PCR reads through MiXCR, listing each CDR3 protein once. The top ten hold about 0.7% of the sample, which has around 300,000 distinct CDR3 sequences, about a quarter seen once. The CDR3 totals 15 residues. The germline V and J ends were trimmed by 3 bases and 4 bases, with 15 bases remaining between them. Germline CDR1 reads MNHEY; CDR2 reads SVGEGT. The sample is drawn from a study of molecular identifiers for immune sequencing clone quantification. The sequence was collected from a human donor in good health. Some libraries in this study had Jurkat cell RNA spiked in. The J gene is TRBJ2-5, the V gene TRBV6-2 or TRBV6-3, with D possibly being TRBD1 or TRBD2 (7 bases each). Sequencing input: naive CD8+ T cells from blood, with Jurkat cell RNA spiked in. Subset defined: FACS-sorted CD8+CD4-CCR7+CD45RA+ naive T cells. The CDR3 here is CASSYRGAGGETQYF. The CDR3 nucleotides read TGTGCCAGCAGTTATCGGGGGGCAGGGGGAGAGACCCAGTACTTC.